This T cell receptor beta chain was retrieved from a study of blood T cells in healthy people across ages. Study findings and constraints: Higher naive T cell percentage went strongly together with higher TCR beta diversity.

Sample-barcoded 5' priming and a J-beta primer mix drove a second PCR of roughly 7 to 11 cycles. Every cDNA molecule bore a tag from a template-switch adaptor containing 12 random nucleotides. Using its own MiXCR run on the 5' RACE reads, TCRdb lists one record per CDR3 protein. The data show about 1 million distinct CDR3 sequences, with around 45% seen just once and 15% to 20% held by the top ten. A note on this clonotype: The antigen remains unidentified.

Looked up from germline, CDR1 is DFQATT and CDR2 is SNEGSKA (reference sequence). The ends lost 6 bases at V and 5 bases at J; junction bases unmatched: 15. This CDR3 comprises 16 residues. This clonotype originated in an older woman in good health. V usage is TRBV20-1 and J usage is TRBJ2-1; 8 bases are a match to TRBD1. Material for sequencing was blood. CDR3 in amino acids: CSAPTNRQGNDNEQFF. CDR3 DNA: TGCAGTGCCCCGACGAACAGACAGGGGAATGACAATGAGCAGTTCTTC.